These 7 T cell receptor beta chains originate from one sample sequenced in a study of blood T cell repertoires in COVID-19. Here immunoSEQ multiplex PCR was the method, and the copy in TCRdb shows in-frame clones only, minus some. The sample has some 210,000 clones; roughly 92% are singletons. Sequenced: peripheral blood. The receptors shown here come from a man in his sixties with COVID-19, enrolled during active disease.

The rearrangement uses TRBV29-1 and TRBJ2-5, with 11 bases aligning to TRBD1. Per the germline V gene, CDR1 is SQVTM and CDR2 is ANQGSEA. V shed 4 bases and J 1 base; nucleotides not matched to a gene: 5. The CDR3 sequence is 15 residues long. The CDR3 loop reads CSVGGTGGFQETQYF. CDR3 DNA sequence: TGCAGCGTTGGTGGGACAGGGGGGTTCCAAGAGACCCAGTACTTC.

The chain couples TRBV2 to TRBJ1-4; TRBD1 might be the D (5 bases). The CDR3 extends over 13 amino acids. The V gene's germline CDR1 is SNHLY and CDR2 FYNNEI. V lost 3 bases and J lost 14, with 16 bases in between. The CDR3 nucleotides read TGTGCCAGCAGTGATGGGGCCTCTAAAACTCTGTTTTTT. Protein sequence: CASSDGASKTLFF.

CDR3 DNA sequence: TGCGCCAGCAGCTTGGCTTCCGGGACAGGGGGAGATGGCTACACCTTC. Its translation: CASSLASGTGGDGYTF. The chain links TRBV5-1 to TRBJ1-2; the match to TRBD1 covers 11 bases. J was trimmed by 6 bases and V by 0 bases; bases with no gene match: 7. The CDR3 is 16 amino acids. The germline V gene has CDR1 SGHRS and CDR2 YFSETQ.

This sequence joins TRBV6-2 or TRBV6-3 and TRBJ1-1; D possibly corresponds to TRBD1 (6 bases). The CDR3 runs 16 residues. V gave up 3 bases and J gave up 1 base, with 15 bases separating them. The germline CDR1 and CDR2 sequences are MNHEY and SVGEGT. The CDR3 DNA sequence: TGTGCCAGCAGTTATATGTCAGGGGACCCGAACACTGAAGCTTTCTTT. Its protein product is CASSYMSGDPNTEAFF.

The chain carries TRBV9 and TRBJ1-4; TRBD1 matches at 10 bases. Trimming cost V 4 bases and J 10 bases; bases outside gene matches: 10. The CDR3 runs 15 residues. Per the germline V gene, CDR1 is SGDLS and CDR2 is YYNGEE. Here the CDR3 reads CASSPGQGPLGKLFF. The CDR3 DNA reads as TGTGCCAGCAGCCCGGGACAGGGGCCTCTTGGAAAACTGTTTTTT. Using reference TRBV9 and TRBJ1-4 for the parts outside the CDR3, the full variable domain is DSGVTQTPKHLITATGQRVTLRCSPRSGDLSVYWYQQSLDQGLQFLIQYYNGEERAKGNILERFSAQQFPDLHSELNLSSLELGDSALYFCASSPGQGPLGKLFFGSGTQLSVL.

The gene calls are TRBV10-2 and TRBJ1-6; no reliable D call. There are 16 residues in the CDR3. Germline CDR1 WSHSY, CDR2 SAAADI. Deletions cut 2 bases from V and 7 bases from J, with 15 bases between. CDR3 loop: CASSEAAALNNSPLHF. CDR3 sequence (DNA): TGCGCCAGCAGTGAGGCCGCCGCGCTTAACAATTCACCCCTCCACTTT.

The V gene is TRBV29-1, the J gene TRBJ2-3; D is possibly TRBD2 (7 bases). Germline CDR1 reads SQVTM; CDR2 reads ANQGSEA. Trimming took 6 bases from V and 4 from J, leaving 20 bases between them. This CDR3 is built from 15 residues. The CDR3 DNA reads as TGCAGCGTCGCTCGGGGGGCCGGAGTTGCAGATACGCAGTATTTT. Amino acids: CSVARGAGVADTQYF.